This T cell receptor beta chain is from a study of T cells in Graves' hyperthyroidism and ophthalmopathy. Study results and limitations: Most expanded thyroid clonotypes above 0.001 also appeared in blood. Model-based prediction identified ophthalmopathy a median approximately 6 months prior to its onset.

This clonotype was seen a few times. Its antigen is still unknown. Diagnostic decisions used clinical symptoms, serum thyroxine and TRAb, thyroid ultrasound and orbital computed tomography. The authors took PBMCs from 10 ml fresh peripheral blood. The V end lost 10 bases, the J end lost 4 bases, and 20 bases lay between the germline ends. Germline CDR1 is MNHNS and CDR2 is SASEGT. The CDR3 has 15 amino acids. The investigators amplified TCR beta CDR3 regions from RNA transcripts. First-round RT-PCR with HTBI primers amplified the TCR CDR3 region. TCRdb recomputed calls from the multiplex PCR reads with MiXCR, one row per CDR3 protein. The sample has approximately 570,000 distinct CDR3 sequences, just under 20% seen once.

The sequencing input was blood. J is TRBJ1-5 and V is TRBV6-1; D is unclear. The origin of this receptor is a man aged 35 to 55 with Graves' ophthalmopathy. The CDR3 protein is CATRSTGSENQPQHF. As DNA, the CDR3 is TGTGCCACCCGATCGACGGGGAGTGAGAATCAGCCCCAGCATTTT.